Listed below are T cell receptor beta chains from one sample, sequenced in a study of early T cells in non-severe SARS-CoV-2 infection. TCRdb redid the calling of the 5' RACE reads with MiXCR, one entry per CDR3 protein. The sample has over 95,000 distinct CDR3 sequences; roughly 15% are singletons. Material for sequencing was whole blood. The receptors derive from an adult who was a healthcare worker with PCR-confirmed SARS-CoV-2 infection or an uninfected control (not recorded which). The CDR3 runs from the conserved cysteine through the conserved F or W. The D gene is left open where the match is weak. Clone size, where shown, is once, few, many, or a class for clones that have expanded.

v_call,clone_size,j_call,d_call,cdr3_aa,cdr3_nt
TRBV9,-,TRBJ1-2,TRBD1,CASSAQGGLYSYTF,TGTGCCAGCAGCGCCCAGGGGGGCCTCTATAGCTACACCTTC
TRBV5-1,few,TRBJ2-3,-,CASSLRGVSTDTQYF,TGCGCCAGCTCACTCCGGGGCGTGAGCACAGATACGCAGTATTTT
TRBV7-9,-,TRBJ2-7,-,CASSPPRETAHYEQYF,TGTGCCAGCAGCCCCCCCCGTGAGACAGCACACTACGAGCAGTACTTC
TRBV19,-,TRBJ2-6,-,CASSRRAEANVLTF,TGTGCCAGCAGTAGGAGGGCGGAGGCCAACGTCCTGACTTTC
TRBV28,few,TRBJ1-1,-,CASSFPLNTEAFF,TGTGCCAGCAGTTTCCCCCTGAACACTGAAGCTTTCTTT
TRBV7-2,few,TRBJ2-1,-,CASSPIPRSSYNEQFF,TGTGCCAGCAGCCCTATCCCTCGGAGCTCCTACAATGAGCAGTTCTTC
TRBV5-4,-,TRBJ1-1,-,CASSLTQGEGTEAFF,TGTGCCAGCAGCTTGACACAGGGAGAGGGGACTGAAGCTTTCTTT
TRBV7-9,few,TRBJ2-5,TRBD2,CASSLTSGRETQYF,TGTGCCAGCAGCTTAACTAGCGGGAGAGAGACCCAGTACTTC
TRBV2,many,TRBJ1-5,TRBD1,CASSDRDGRGRDQPQHF,TGTGCCAGCAGTGATCGGGATGGCAGGGGGCGTGATCAGCCCCAGCATTTT
TRBV3-1,-,TRBJ2-3,TRBD2,CASSQDLPRLAGRDTQYF,TGTGCCAGCAGCCAAGATCTCCCTAGACTAGCGGGGAGGGATACGCAGTATTTT
TRBV5-8,-,TRBJ1-1,-,CASSHAMNTEAFF,TGTGCCAGCAGCCACGCTATGAACACTGAAGCTTTCTTT
TRBV6-2/TRBV6-3,once,TRBJ2-7,-,CASWDFFEQYF,TGTGCCAGCTGGGACTTCTTCGAGCAGTACTTC
TRBV6-2/TRBV6-3,-,TRBJ2-1,TRBD2,CASSYPQRDWQFF,TGTGCCAGCAGTTACCCACAGCGGGACTGGCAGTTCTTC
TRBV7-8,-,TRBJ2-1,-,CASLGYNEQFF,TGTGCCAGCCTGGGCTACAATGAGCAGTTCTTC
TRBV13,few,TRBJ2-3,-,CASSSGDTTDTQYF,TGTGCCAGCAGCTCCGGGGATACCACAGATACGCAGTATTTT
TRBV12-3/TRBV12-4,-,TRBJ2-7,-,CASNRVGVEQYF,TGTGCCAGCAACCGGGTCGGGGTCGAGCAGTACTTC
TRBV29-1,many,TRBJ2-5,TRBD2,CSVQAGGLALDQETQYF,TGCAGCGTTCAAGCGGGAGGGTTAGCTTTGGACCAAGAGACCCAGTACTTC
TRBV14,few,TRBJ2-1,TRBD2,CASSQEGWLAGVRNEQFF,TGTGCCAGCAGCCAAGAGGGATGGCTAGCGGGAGTAAGGAATGAGCAGTTCTTC
TRBV19,-,TRBJ2-1,-,CASSPNGGSRVWHEQFF,TGTGCCAGTAGTCCCAATGGAGGGAGTCGTGTGTGGCATGAGCAGTTCTTC
TRBV27,few,TRBJ2-1,TRBD2,CASTNLAGGPGAEQFF,TGTGCCAGCACCAACCTAGCGGGAGGGCCAGGGGCGGAGCAGTTCTTC
TRBV24-1,few,TRBJ2-5,TRBD2,CATSEAGAIETQYF,TGTGCCACCAGTGAAGCGGGGGCGATAGAGACCCAGTACTTC
TRBV2,few,TRBJ1-1,TRBD1,CASSQGQGARAFF,TGTGCCAGCAGCCAGGGACAGGGGGCGCGCGCTTTCTTT
TRBV15,-,TRBJ1-4,-,CATSTRGNEKLFF,TGTGCCACCAGCACACGGGGGAATGAAAAACTGTTTTTT
TRBV5-4,few,TRBJ2-3,-,CASSEEGQGISDTQYF,TGTGCCAGCAGCGAAGAGGGACAAGGGATCTCAGATACGCAGTATTTT
TRBV6-2/TRBV6-3,few,TRBJ2-3,-,CASRPLLPFEGSTDTQYF,TGTGCCAGCAGGCCTCTACTCCCCTTTGAGGGGAGCACAGATACGCAGTATTTT
TRBV28,few,TRBJ2-1,-,CASSTGNNEQFF,TGTGCCAGCAGTACAGGAAACAATGAGCAGTTCTTC
TRBV7-2,-,TRBJ2-5,-,CASSRPSGAPQETQYF,TGTGCCAGCAGCCGACCCTCAGGGGCCCCGCAAGAGACCCAGTACTTC
TRBV6-2/TRBV6-3,-,TRBJ1-5,TRBD1,CASKTGDQPQHF,TGTGCCAGCAAGACAGGGGATCAGCCCCAGCATTTT
TRBV24-1,few,TRBJ2-2,TRBD2,CATSDPGLAGVGGELFF,TGTGCCACCAGTGATCCAGGACTAGCGGGGGTTGGCGGGGAGCTGTTTTTT
TRBV7-2,-,TRBJ2-1,-,CASSLVGKRINEQFF,TGTGCCAGCAGCTTAGTCGGCAAAAGAATCAATGAGCAGTTCTTC
TRBV18,few,TRBJ1-1,TRBD1,CASSRGQGSLQEAFF,TGTGCCAGCTCACGGGGACAGGGGTCCCTCCAAGAAGCTTTCTTT
TRBV10-3,few,TRBJ1-1,TRBD1,CAISGTVNTEAFF,TGTGCCATCAGCGGGACAGTGAACACTGAAGCTTTCTTT
TRBV7-9,few,TRBJ2-5,-,CASSLAGGGGETQYF,TGTGCCAGCAGCTTAGCGGGAGGAGGAGGAGAGACCCAGTACTTC